What follows is one TCR beta chain and its context. What it recognizes is unknown. This sample was taken from a study of monozygotic twins with inflammatory bowel disease. The authors isolated total RNA from whole blood without sorting T cells. Whole-study results and caveats: It was in IBD patients that TCRbeta diversity (inverse Simpson) was lower than in healthy co-twins.

TCRdb re-called the 5' RACE reads and gives one entry per CDR3 protein, without DNA. This sample's clone table lists 400,000 to 500,000 distinct CDR3 sequences. Germline CDR1 reads SGHNT; CDR2 reads YENEEA. The CDR3 has 14 amino acids. The chain combines TRBV11-3 with TRBJ2-3; TCRdb's D gene call, TRBD2, goes unchecked for lack of DNA. Sequences were obtained from blood. This clonotype was obtained from a human donor with ulcerative colitis or Crohn's disease, or a healthy co-twin of an affected twin (not recorded which). The CDR3: CASSPDAVGDTQYF. Drawing the rest from reference TRBV11-3 and TRBJ2-3, the complete variable domain is EAGVVQSPRYKIIEKKQPVAFWCNPISGHNTLYWYLQNLGQGPELLIRYENEEAVDDSQLPKDRFSAERLKGVDSTLKIQPAELGDSAVYLCASSPDAVGDTQYFGPGTRLTVL.